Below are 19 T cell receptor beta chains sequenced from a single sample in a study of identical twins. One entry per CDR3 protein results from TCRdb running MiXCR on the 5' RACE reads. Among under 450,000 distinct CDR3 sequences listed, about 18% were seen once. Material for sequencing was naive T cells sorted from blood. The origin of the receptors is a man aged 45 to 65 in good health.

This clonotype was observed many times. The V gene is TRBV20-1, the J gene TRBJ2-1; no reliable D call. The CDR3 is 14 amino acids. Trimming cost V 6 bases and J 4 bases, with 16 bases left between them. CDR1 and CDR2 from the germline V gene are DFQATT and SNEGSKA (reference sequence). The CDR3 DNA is TGCAGTGCCGGACCGCTTAATTTTTACAATGAGCAGTTCTTC. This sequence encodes CSAGPLNFYNEQFF.

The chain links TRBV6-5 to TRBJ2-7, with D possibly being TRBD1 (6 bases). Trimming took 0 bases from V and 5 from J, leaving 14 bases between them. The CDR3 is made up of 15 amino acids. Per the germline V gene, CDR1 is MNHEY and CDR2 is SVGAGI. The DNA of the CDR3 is TGTGCCAGCAGTTACTCGGCAGGGGTTGTGCACGAGCAGTACTTC. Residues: CASSYSAGVVHEQYF.

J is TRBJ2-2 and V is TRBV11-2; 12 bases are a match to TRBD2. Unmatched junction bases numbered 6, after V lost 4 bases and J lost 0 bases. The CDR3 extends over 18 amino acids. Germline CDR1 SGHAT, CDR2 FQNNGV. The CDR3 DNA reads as TGTGCCAGCAGCTCGACTAGCGGGGGTTACGCGAACACCGGGGAGCTGTTTTTT. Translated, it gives CASSSTSGGYANTGELFF.

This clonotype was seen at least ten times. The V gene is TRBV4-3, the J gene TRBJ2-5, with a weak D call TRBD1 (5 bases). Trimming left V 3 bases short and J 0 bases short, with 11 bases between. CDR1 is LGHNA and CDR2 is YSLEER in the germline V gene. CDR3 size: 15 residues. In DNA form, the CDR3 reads TGCGCCAGCAGCCAGGTACAGGAGAACCAAGAGACCCAGTACTTC. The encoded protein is CASSQVQENQETQYF.

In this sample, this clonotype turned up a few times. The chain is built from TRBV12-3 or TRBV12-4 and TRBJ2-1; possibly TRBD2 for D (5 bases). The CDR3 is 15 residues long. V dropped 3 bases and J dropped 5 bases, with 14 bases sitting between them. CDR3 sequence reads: CASSLRVSADNEQFF. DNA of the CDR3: TGTGCCAGCAGTTTGAGGGTCTCTGCTGACAATGAGCAGTTCTTC.

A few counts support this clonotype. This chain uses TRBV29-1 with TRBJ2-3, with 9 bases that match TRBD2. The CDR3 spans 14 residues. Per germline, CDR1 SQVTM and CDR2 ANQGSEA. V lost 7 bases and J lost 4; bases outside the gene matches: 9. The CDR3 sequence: CSALVAGASDTQYF. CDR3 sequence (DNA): TGCAGCGCCCTCGTAGCGGGAGCGTCAGATACGCAGTATTTT.

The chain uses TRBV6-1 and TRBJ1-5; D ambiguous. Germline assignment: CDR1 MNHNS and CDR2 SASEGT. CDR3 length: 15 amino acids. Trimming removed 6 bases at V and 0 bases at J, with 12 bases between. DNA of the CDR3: TGTGCCAGCAGCTCCTGGGAGAATAGCAATCAGCCCCAGCATTTT. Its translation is CASSSWENSNQPQHF.

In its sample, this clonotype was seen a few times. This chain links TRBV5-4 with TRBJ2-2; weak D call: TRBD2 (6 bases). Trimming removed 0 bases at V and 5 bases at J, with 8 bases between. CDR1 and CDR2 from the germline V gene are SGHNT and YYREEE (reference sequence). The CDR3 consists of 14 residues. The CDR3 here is CASSLAAGTGELFF. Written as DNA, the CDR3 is TGTGCCAGCAGCTTGGCGGCGGGAACCGGGGAGCTGTTTTTT.

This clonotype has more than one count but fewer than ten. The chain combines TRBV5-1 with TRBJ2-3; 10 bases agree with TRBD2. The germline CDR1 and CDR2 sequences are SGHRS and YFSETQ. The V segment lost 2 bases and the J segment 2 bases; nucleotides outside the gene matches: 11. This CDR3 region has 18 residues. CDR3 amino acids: CASSFFGASGGYTDTQYF. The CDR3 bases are TGCGCCAGCAGCTTTTTCGGGGCTAGCGGGGGTTACACAGATACGCAGTATTTT.

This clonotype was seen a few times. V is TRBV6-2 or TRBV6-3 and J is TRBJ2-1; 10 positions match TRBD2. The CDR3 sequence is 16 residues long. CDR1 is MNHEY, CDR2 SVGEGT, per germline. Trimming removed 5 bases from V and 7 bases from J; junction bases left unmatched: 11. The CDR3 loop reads CASSPRSSGSYNEQFF. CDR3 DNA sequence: TGTGCCAGCAGTCCTAGGTCTAGCGGGAGCTATAATGAGCAGTTCTTC.

CDR3 in amino acids: CASSQGTGQGGEQYF. DNA of the CDR3: TGCGCCAGCAGCCAGGGGACCGGACAGGGCGGCGAGCAGTACTTC. The chain recombines TRBV4-3 with TRBJ2-7, with 8 bases aligning to TRBD1. The CDR3 loop spans 15 amino acids. J gave up 6 bases and V 3 bases, and 10 bases lay outside the gene matches. Germline V lookup: CDR1 LGHNA, CDR2 YSLEER.

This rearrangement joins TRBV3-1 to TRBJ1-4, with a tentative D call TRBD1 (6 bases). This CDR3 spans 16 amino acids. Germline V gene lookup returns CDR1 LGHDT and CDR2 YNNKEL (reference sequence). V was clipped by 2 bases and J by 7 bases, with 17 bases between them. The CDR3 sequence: CASSQQRQENTEKLFF. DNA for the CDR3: TGTGCCAGCAGCCAACAAAGACAGGAAAACACTGAAAAACTGTTTTTT.

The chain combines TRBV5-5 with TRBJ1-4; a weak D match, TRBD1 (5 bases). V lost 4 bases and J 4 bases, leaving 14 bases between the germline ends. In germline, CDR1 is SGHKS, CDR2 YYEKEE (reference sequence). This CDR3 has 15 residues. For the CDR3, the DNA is TGTGCCAGCAGCACTGCGGGACGGATTAATGAAAAACTGTTTTTT. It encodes CASSTAGRINEKLFF.

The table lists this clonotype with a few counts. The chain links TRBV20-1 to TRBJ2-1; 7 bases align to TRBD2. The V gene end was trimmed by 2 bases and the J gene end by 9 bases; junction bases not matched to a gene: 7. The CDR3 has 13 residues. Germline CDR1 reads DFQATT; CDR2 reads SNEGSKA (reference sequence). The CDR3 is CSARSLGEGEQFF. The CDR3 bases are TGCAGTGCTAGATCCCTGGGGGAGGGTGAGCAGTTCTTC.

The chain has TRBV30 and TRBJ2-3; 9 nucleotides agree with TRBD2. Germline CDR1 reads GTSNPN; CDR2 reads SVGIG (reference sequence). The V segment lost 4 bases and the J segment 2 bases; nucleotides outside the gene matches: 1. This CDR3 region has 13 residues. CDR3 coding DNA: TGTGCCTGGACTAGCGGGAACACAGATACGCAGTATTTT. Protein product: CAWTSGNTDTQYF.

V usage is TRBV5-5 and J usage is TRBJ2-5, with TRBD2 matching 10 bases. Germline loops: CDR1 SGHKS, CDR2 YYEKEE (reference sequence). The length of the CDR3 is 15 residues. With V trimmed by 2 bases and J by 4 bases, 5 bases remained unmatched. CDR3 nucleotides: TGTGCCAGCAGCTTAGCGGGAGGGAGGGGAGAGACCCAGTACTTC. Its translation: CASSLAGGRGETQYF.

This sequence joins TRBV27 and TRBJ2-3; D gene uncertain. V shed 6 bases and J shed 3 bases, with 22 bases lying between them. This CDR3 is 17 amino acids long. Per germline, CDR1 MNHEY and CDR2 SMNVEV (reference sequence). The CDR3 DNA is TGTGCCAGCAGCCCTTATGGTGACCCGTCCTATACAGATACGCAGTATTTT. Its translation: CASSPYGDPSYTDTQYF.

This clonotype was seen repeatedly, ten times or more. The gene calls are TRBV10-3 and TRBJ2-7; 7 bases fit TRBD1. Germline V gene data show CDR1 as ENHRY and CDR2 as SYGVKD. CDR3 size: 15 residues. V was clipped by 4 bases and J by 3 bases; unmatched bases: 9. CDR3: CAISGSEGTDYEQYF. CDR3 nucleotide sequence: TGTGCCATCAGTGGGAGTGAGGGGACAGACTACGAGCAGTACTTC.

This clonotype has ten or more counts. The CDR3 protein is CASSQRQGSTDTQYF. The CDR3 DNA follows: TGCGCCAGCAGCCAAAGACAGGGGAGCACAGATACGCAGTATTTT. The chain has TRBV4-3 and TRBJ2-3; 8 bases align to TRBD1. Germline lookup yields CDR1 LGHNA and CDR2 YSLEER. The CDR3 covers 15 residues. With V trimmed by 2 bases and J by 0 bases, 1 base remained unmatched.